This TCR beta chain was identified during a study of blood T cell repertoires in COVID-19. On the study more broadly: Whether acute or convalescent, the COVID-19 samples came from the United States, Italy and Spain. T cells, B-cell-depleted T cells, or PBMCs supplied cDNA or gDNA.

In the original analysis: Reference gene primer amplification in the assay estimated nucleated cell counts. Generated by immunoSEQ multiplex PCR, the TCRdb table keeps only in-frame clones and is missing some. The V and J calls and clone size were taken over from that table, and D and trimming were inferred from the DNA. Seen here are around 700,000 clones, 90% observed once, and the top ten hold roughly 0.26%. The receptor comes from a woman between 18 and 29 years old with acute or convalescent COVID-19. Material: peripheral blood.

CDR3 bases: TGTGCCAGCAGCACGGGACAGGGCGCTGGCTACGAGCAGTACTTC. Translating gives CASSTGQGAGYEQYF. This rearrangement joins TRBV21-1 to TRBJ2-7; the DNA was not used to check the table's D call, TRBD1. TRBV21-1 is marked as a pseudogene. CDR3 length equals 15 residues.